This TCR beta chain derives from a study of T-cell memory formation after mild COVID-19. Notes on the study in general: Later expanders leaned toward CD4+, whereas clones contracting from day 15 to 85 were balanced CD4/CD8. Contracting clones localized mainly to CM and EM when CD4+ and mainly to EMRA when CD8+.

Germline V gene lookup returns CDR1 SGHTA and CDR2 FQGNSA. This CDR3 comprises 13 residues. V was shortened by 4 bases and J by 4 bases, with 8 bases between the two germline ends. This clonotype was recorded a few times. Its antigen is undetermined. MiXCR, applied by TCRdb to the 5' RACE reads, yields one record per CDR3 protein. The sample includes fewer than 250,000 distinct CDR3 sequences, roughly 10% of them seen just once. The receptor was derived from a man aged 18-30 years who had mild COVID-19 (a few samples of this study predate the infection). Cell type and time point are not known. The chain recombines TRBV7-2 with TRBJ1-3, with D unclear. Sequencing was carried out using PBMCs or a T cell subset sorted from them (not recorded which). In DNA, the CDR3 is TGTGCCAGCAGCTATACGATGGGAAACACCATATATTTT. Its protein product is CASSYTMGNTIYF.